This entry lists 22 T cell receptor beta chains sequenced from one sample in a study of vaccination and CD4 T cells after COVID-19. Once obtained from cultured CD4+ T cells, the DNA was sequenced using the Oncomine TCR Beta short-read assay. TCRdb reprocessed the PCR reads with MiXCR, giving one entry per CDR3 protein. This table has 9,500 to 15,000 distinct CDR3 sequences, roughly 51% appearing once. Treatment reported: approximately 9-day PBMC culture with coronavirus spike peptide pools or control peptides (ViraFEST assay). No antigen has been assigned to these receptors. Sequences were obtained from CD4+ T cells from blood, cultured in vitro. These receptor sequences come from a human donor who had recovered from COVID-19.

The chain combines TRBV7-2 with TRBJ1-4; 8 bases align to TRBD1. The germline V gene encodes CDR1 SGHTA and CDR2 FQGNSA. J lost 8 bases, V lost 3 bases, and 5 bases had no gene match. The CDR3 has 14 amino acids. CDR3 nucleotide sequence: TGTGCCAGCAGCTTGCAGGGGGCGGGGGAAAAACTGTTTTTT. It specifies CASSLQGAGEKLFF.

The chain employs TRBV19 and TRBJ2-3, with 9 bases matching TRBD2. CDR1 is LNHDA, CDR2 SQIVND, per germline (reference sequence). The J segment lost 5 bases and the V segment lost 4 bases, leaving 10 bases of the junction unmatched. The CDR3 spans 16 residues. CDR3 nucleotide sequence: TGTGCCAGTAGTAGGCTAGCGGGGCCCCCGCTAGATACGCAGTATTTT. Amino acids: CASSRLAGPPLDTQYF. The full variable domain, with the rest looked up from reference TRBV19 and TRBJ2-3, is DGGITQSPKYLFRKEGQNVTLSCEQNLNHDAMYWYRQDPGQGLRLIYYSQIVNDFQKGDIAEGYSVSREKKESFPLTVTSAQKNPTAFYLCASSRLAGPPLDTQYFGPGTRLTVL.

CDR3 bases: TGCAGTGCTACAAAAACCGGGACAGCAAACAATCAGCCCCAGCATTTT. This encodes CSATKTGTANNQPQHF. This chain links TRBV20-1 with TRBJ1-5, with TRBD1 matching 7 bases. V lost 4 bases, J lost 3 bases, and 12 bases stayed unmatched. CDR3 length: 16 residues. CDR1 DFQATT and CDR2 SNEGSKA come from the germline V gene (reference sequence).

This chain connects TRBV20-1 to TRBJ2-5; D possibly corresponds to TRBD2 (5 bases). V lost 3 bases and J 2 bases, leaving 7 bases between the germline ends. The V gene's germline CDR1 is DFQATT and CDR2 SNEGSKA (reference sequence). This CDR3 region has 12 residues. This chain's CDR3 is CSASPGQETQYF. The CDR3 DNA reads TGCAGTGCTAGCCCGGGGCAAGAGACCCAGTACTTC.

The chain employs TRBV7-2 and TRBJ1-6; D remains unclear. V was trimmed by 5 bases and J by 7 bases, leaving 15 bases between them. The CDR3 runs to 15 residues. Germline V gene lookup returns CDR1 SGHTA and CDR2 FQGNSA. CDR3 sequence (DNA): TGTGCCAGCAGCGCTAAACCGGGCGCCAATTCACCCCTCCACTTT. Its protein product is CASSAKPGANSPLHF.

The rearrangement uses TRBV21-1 and TRBJ1-1. TRBV21-1 is a listed pseudogene. There are 11 residues in the CDR3. CDR3 residues: CASSRYTEAFF. CDR3 DNA: TGTGCCAGCAGCAGGTACACTGAAGCTTTCTTT.

The genes are TRBV7-9 and TRBJ2-2, with D uncertain. Germline CDR1 and CDR2: SEHNR and FQNEAQ (reference sequence). Trimming stripped 8 bases from V and 4 bases from J, with 14 bases between. This CDR3 region has 14 residues. The CDR3 DNA is TGTGCCAGCCAGGAAAGGGTCGTCACCGGGGAGCTGTTTTTT. This sequence encodes CASQERVVTGELFF.

J is TRBJ2-5 and V is TRBV11-3; the D is unclear. Germline-derived CDR1 and CDR2 are SGHNT and YENEEA. Trimming left V 5 bases short and J 2 bases short, with 12 bases between. CDR3 size: 14 residues. The CDR3 loop is CASSAFGLQETQYF. The CDR3 nucleotides are TGTGCCAGCAGCGCTTTTGGTCTACAAGAGACCCAGTACTTC.

The CDR3: CSVGGQSEETQYF. For the CDR3, the DNA is TGCAGCGTGGGGGGACAGTCGGAAGAGACCCAGTACTTC. This chain uses TRBV29-1 with TRBJ2-5; perhaps TRBD1 as D (7 bases). Trimming took off 6 bases at V and 3 bases at J, with 14 bases between the two ends. Germline V CDR1 and CDR2: SQVTM, ANQGSEA. CDR3 length equals 13 residues.

This chain connects TRBV6-2 or TRBV6-3 to TRBJ1-3, with D uncertain. Germline V gene data show CDR1 as MNHEY and CDR2 as SVGEGT. The CDR3 spans 14 residues. V lost 7 bases and J 2 bases, leaving 12 bases between the germline ends. In nucleotides, the CDR3 is TGTGCCAGCACCCAGGTCGGGACTGGAAACACCATATATTTT. Translating gives CASTQVGTGNTIYF.

Turning to this clonotype: Compared with germline, one end of the junction differs, possibly owing to a read error. The CDR3 region has the DNA TGCGCCAGCAGCCAGGACAGGGGGAGCACTGAAGCTTTCTTT. Encoded protein: CASSQDRGSTEAFF. The V and J genes are TRBV11-2 and TRBJ1-1, with 10 positions matching TRBD1. The CDR3 has 14 amino acids. Germline-derived CDR1 and CDR2 are SGHAT and FQNNGV.

The chain combines TRBV12-3 or TRBV12-4 with TRBJ1-6, with D unclear. CDR3 size: 15 residues. V was shortened by 3 bases and J by 8 bases, with 14 bases between the two germline ends. CDR3 in amino acids: CASSLAYGSDSPLHF. In nucleotides, the CDR3 is TGTGCCAGCAGTTTGGCATATGGGAGTGATTCACCCCTCCACTTT.

The chain couples TRBV19 to TRBJ1-2; D is undetermined. Germline lookup yields CDR1 LNHDA and CDR2 SQIVND (reference sequence). V was pared by 5 bases and J by 4 bases, with 17 bases between. The CDR3 is made up of 15 amino acids. This CDR3 is CASSSGRGVGYGYTF. The CDR3 region has the DNA TGTGCCAGTAGTTCTGGACGGGGAGTGGGCTATGGCTACACCTTC.

The chain couples TRBV7-9 to TRBJ2-3, with D possibly being TRBD1 or TRBD2 (6 bases each). The CDR3 extends over 15 amino acids. Germline CDR1 SEHNR, CDR2 FQNEAQ (reference sequence). The V and J ends lost 2 bases and 1 base respectively, with 10 bases between them. The CDR3 loop is CASSLMGGGTDTQYF. As DNA, the CDR3 is TGTGCCAGCAGCTTAATGGGGGGCGGCACAGATACGCAGTATTTT.

In this sample, this clonotype turned up a few times. The V and J genes are TRBV15 and TRBJ2-5; 12 bases are a match to TRBD1. The CDR3 length is 20 residues. The germline gives CDR1 LNHNV, CDR2 YYDKDF (reference sequence). The V and J ends lost 0 bases and 4 bases, in that order; junction bases with no gene match: 15. In DNA form, the CDR3 reads TGTGCCACCAGCAGAGATTTCGGGGAACCGGGACAGGGGGCGGGAGAGACCCAGTACTTC. Translating it yields CATSRDFGEPGQGAGETQYF.

The chain uses TRBV6-2 or TRBV6-3 and TRBJ2-7; D unclear. Between the trimmed V and J ends, which lost 4 bases and 4 bases, there was a span of 8 bases. Looked up from germline, CDR1 is MNHEY and CDR2 is SVGEGT. The CDR3 has 12 amino acids. For the CDR3, the DNA is TGTGCCAGCAGTTCAGGTCCTTACGAGCAGTACTTC. Its protein is CASSSGPYEQYF.

This clonotype occurred a few times. The rearrangement uses TRBV15 and TRBJ2-6, with D perhaps matching TRBD1 (6 bases). With 1 base removed from V and 2 bases from J, the gap between germline ends came to 9 bases. Germline CDR1 reads LNHNV; CDR2 reads YYDKDF (reference sequence). This CDR3 is 16 amino acids long. CDR3 DNA sequence: TGTGCCACCAGCAGAGGGGGACAAACTGGGGCCAACGTCCTGACTTTC. Its protein is CATSRGGQTGANVLTF.

J is TRBJ1-1 and V is TRBV6-1; a possible D gene is TRBD1 (6 bases). Trimming took off 4 bases at V and 6 bases at J, with 9 bases between the two ends. The V gene's germline CDR1 is MNHNS and CDR2 SASEGT. The CDR3 totals 12 residues. The CDR3 loop reads CASSAGVPEAFF. CDR3 in DNA: TGTGCCAGCAGTGCAGGGGTACCTGAAGCTTTCTTT.

This rearrangement joins TRBV12-3 or TRBV12-4 to TRBJ2-7; D could derive from TRBD1 or TRBD2 (5 bases each). V lost 5 bases and J 1 base, leaving 21 bases between the germline ends. This CDR3 contains 17 residues. This chain's CDR3 is CASSAGTWFSQSYEQYF. In DNA form, the CDR3 reads TGTGCCAGCAGTGCCGGGACGTGGTTTTCCCAATCCTACGAGCAGTACTTC.

This clonotype was picked up one time. V is TRBV5-5 and J is TRBJ1-2, with 9 bases fitting TRBD1. This CDR3 comprises 14 residues. CDR1 is SGHKS and CDR2 is YYEKEE in the germline V gene (reference sequence). After removal of 3 bases from V and 8 bases from J, the junction contained 8 bases not matched to a gene. The CDR3 loop is CASSSGQGGRGYTF. CDR3 bases: TGTGCCAGCAGCTCGGGACAGGGTGGAAGGGGCTACACCTTC.

The genes are TRBV30 and TRBJ2-2; weak D call: TRBD2 (7 bases). The CDR3 extends over 15 amino acids. Trimming took 3 bases from V and 6 from J, leaving 17 bases between them. The germline V gene has CDR1 GTSNPN and CDR2 SVGIG (reference sequence). This CDR3 reads CAWSRGAPDPGELFF. The CDR3 bases are TGTGCCTGGAGCCGGGGGGCCCCTGACCCCGGGGAGCTGTTTTTT. Based on the CDR3 plus reference TRBV30 and TRBJ2-2, the full variable domain is SQTIHQWPATLVQPVGSPLSLECTVEGTSNPNLYWYRQAAGRGLQLLFYSVGIGQISSEVPQNLSASRPQDRQFILSSKKLLLSDSGFYLCAWSRGAPDPGELFFGEGSRLTVL.

The rearrangement joins TRBV12-5 to TRBJ1-1; D is ambiguous. The germline V gene encodes CDR1 LGHNT and CDR2 FRNRAP. The CDR3 runs to 15 residues. Trimming removed 0 bases at V and 3 bases at J, with 11 bases between. The CDR3 DNA follows: TGTGCTAGTGGTTTGGTAAGGGCGGGGTACACTGAAGCTTTCTTT. It encodes CASGLVRAGYTEAFF.